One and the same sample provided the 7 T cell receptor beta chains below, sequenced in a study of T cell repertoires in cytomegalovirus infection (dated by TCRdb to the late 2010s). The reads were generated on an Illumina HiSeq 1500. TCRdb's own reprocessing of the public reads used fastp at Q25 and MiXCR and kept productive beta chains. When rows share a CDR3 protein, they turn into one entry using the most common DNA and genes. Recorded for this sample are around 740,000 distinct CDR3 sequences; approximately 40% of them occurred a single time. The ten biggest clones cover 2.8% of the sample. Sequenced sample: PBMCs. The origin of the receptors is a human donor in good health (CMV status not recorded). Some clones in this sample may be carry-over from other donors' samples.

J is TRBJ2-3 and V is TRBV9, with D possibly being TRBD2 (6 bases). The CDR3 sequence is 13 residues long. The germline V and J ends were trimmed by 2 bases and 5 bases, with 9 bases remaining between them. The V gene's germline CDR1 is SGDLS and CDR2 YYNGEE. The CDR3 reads CASSVGGRDTQYF. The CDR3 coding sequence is TGTGCCAGCAGCGTGGGAGGACGAGATACGCAGTATTTT. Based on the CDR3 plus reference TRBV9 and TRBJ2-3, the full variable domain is DSGVTQTPKHLITATGQRVTLRCSPRSGDLSVYWYQQSLDQGLQFLIQYYNGEERAKGNILERFSAQQFPDLHSELNLSSLELGDSALYFCASSVGGRDTQYFGPGTRLTVL.

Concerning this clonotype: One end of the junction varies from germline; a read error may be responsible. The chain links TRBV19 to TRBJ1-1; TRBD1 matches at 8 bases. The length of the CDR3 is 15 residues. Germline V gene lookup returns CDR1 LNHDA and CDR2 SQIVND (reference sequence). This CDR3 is CASSKDRDKNTKAFF. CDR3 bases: TGTGCCAGTAGTAAGGACAGGGATAAGAACACTAAAGCTTTCTTT.

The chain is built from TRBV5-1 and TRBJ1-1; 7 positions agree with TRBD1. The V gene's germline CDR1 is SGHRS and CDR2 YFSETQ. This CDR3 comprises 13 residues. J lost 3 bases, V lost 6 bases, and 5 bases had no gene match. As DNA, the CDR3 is TGCGCCAGCAAGAGACAGGGCTACACTGAAGCTTTCTTT. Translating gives CASKRQGYTEAFF. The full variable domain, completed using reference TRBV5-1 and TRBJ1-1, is KAGVTQTPRYLIKTRGQQVTLSCSPISGHRSVSWYQQTPGQGLQFLFEYFSETQRNKGNFPGRFSGRQFSNSRSEMNVSTLELGDSALYLCASKRQGYTEAFFGQGTRLTVV.

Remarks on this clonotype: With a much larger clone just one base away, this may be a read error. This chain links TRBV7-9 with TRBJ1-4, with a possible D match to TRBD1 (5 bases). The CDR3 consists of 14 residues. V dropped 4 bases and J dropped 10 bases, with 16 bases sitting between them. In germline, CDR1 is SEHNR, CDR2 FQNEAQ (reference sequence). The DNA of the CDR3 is TGTGCCAGCAGCTGGTCCCAGGGATCTATAAAACTGTTTTTT. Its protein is CASSWSQGSIKLFF.

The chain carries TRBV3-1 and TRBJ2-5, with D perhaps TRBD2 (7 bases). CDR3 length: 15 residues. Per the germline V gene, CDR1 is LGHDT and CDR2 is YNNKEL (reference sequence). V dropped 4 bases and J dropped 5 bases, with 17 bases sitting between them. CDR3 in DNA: TGTGCCAGCAGCCGAAGGACCGGCGGGGGCGAGACCCAGTACTTC. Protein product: CASSRRTGGGETQYF.

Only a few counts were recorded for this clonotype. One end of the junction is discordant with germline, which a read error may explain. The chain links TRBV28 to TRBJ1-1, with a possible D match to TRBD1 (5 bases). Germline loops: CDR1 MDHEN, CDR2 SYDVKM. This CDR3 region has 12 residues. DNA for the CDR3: TGTGCCAGCAGTTTATTAGGGATGGGGCCTCTCTTT. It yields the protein CASSLLGMGPLF.

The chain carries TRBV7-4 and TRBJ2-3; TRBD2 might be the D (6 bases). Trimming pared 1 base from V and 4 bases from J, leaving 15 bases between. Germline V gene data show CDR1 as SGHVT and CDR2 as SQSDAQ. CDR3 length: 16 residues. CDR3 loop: CASSLVGGIAADTQYF. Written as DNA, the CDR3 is TGTGCCAGCAGCTTAGTCGGAGGGATTGCGGCAGATACGCAGTATTTT. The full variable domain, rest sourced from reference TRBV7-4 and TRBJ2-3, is GAGVSQSPRYKVAKRGRDVALRCDSISGHVTLYWYRQTLGQGSEVLTYSQSDAQRDKSGRPSGRFSAERPERSVSTLKIQRTEQGDSAVYLCASSLVGGIAADTQYFGPGTRLTVL.